These 24 T cell receptor beta chains originate from one sample sequenced in a study of graft-versus-host responses after intestinal transplantation. Their antigens remain unidentified. Libraries were prepared by immunoSEQ multiplex PCR; TCRdb keeps only in-frame clonotypes and omits some of them. This table holds 80,000 to 100,000 clones, roughly 89% found once. The specimen was unstimulated CD4+ T cells sorted from spleen or lymph node cells, collected before transplant. The source of these receptors is a human donor who was the organ donor for an intestinal transplant.

This rearrangement joins TRBV7-2 to TRBJ1-6; tentatively, D is TRBD1 (5 bases). The CDR3 is made up of 14 amino acids. The V end was cut by 5 bases, the J end by 8 bases, with 13 bases between. Germline V gene lookup returns CDR1 SGHTA and CDR2 FQGNSA. The CDR3: CASSPRSGDSPLHF. In DNA form, the CDR3 reads TGTGCCAGCAGCCCGCGGTCGGGGGATTCACCCCTCCACTTT.

The V gene is TRBV7-2, the J gene TRBJ2-7; D uncertain. This CDR3 comprises 12 residues. The ends were cut back, 5 bases at V and 0 bases at J, with 5 bases in the middle. Germline loops: CDR1 SGHTA, CDR2 FQGNSA. CDR3 in DNA: TGTGCCAGCAGCCGCAGCTCCTACGAGCAGTACTTC. This codes for CASSRSSYEQYF.

V gene TRBV2 combines with J gene TRBJ2-1; 8 bases line up with TRBD2. CDR3 length equals 15 residues. J was trimmed by 3 bases and V by 2 bases; bases with no gene match: 3. Germline lookup yields CDR1 SNHLY and CDR2 FYNNEI. In DNA, the CDR3 is TGTGCCAGCAGTGAACGGGGGGGCGGCTACAATGAGCAGTTCTTC. It yields the protein CASSERGGGYNEQFF.

V is TRBV7-9 and J is TRBJ1-2, with TRBD1 identical over 8 bases. The CDR3 is 15 amino acids. V was clipped by 4 bases and J by 8 bases; unmatched bases: 12. Germline V lookup: CDR1 SEHNR, CDR2 FQNEAQ (reference sequence). The CDR3 DNA reads as TGTGCCAGCAGCTCAGCCGGGACAGGCCGGTGGGGCTACACCTTC. Residues: CASSSAGTGRWGYTF.

The rearrangement links TRBV6-1 to TRBJ1-1, with D uncertain. The CDR3 loop spans 15 amino acids. The V gene lost 3 bases and the J gene lost 1 base, with 12 bases spanning the gap. Germline-derived CDR1 and CDR2 are MNHNS and SASEGT. In nucleotides, the CDR3 is TGTGCCAGCAGTGATTTCGGGGATGCGAACACTGAAGCTTTCTTT. Protein product: CASSDFGDANTEAFF.

The DNA of the CDR3 is TGTGCCAGCTCACTCGGACAGATGGGGACCTATGGCTACACCTTC. This translates into CASSLGQMGTYGYTF. This chain joins TRBV18 and TRBJ1-2, with D tentatively TRBD1 (6 bases). The CDR3 is 15 amino acids. The V gene's germline CDR1 is KGHSH and CDR2 LQKENI. Deletions cut 4 bases from V and 4 bases from J, with 16 bases between.

As concerns this clone: Other DNA sequences within the sample encode an identical CDR3. The chain recombines TRBV29-1 with TRBJ2-5; TRBD1 aligns across 11 bases. V lost 6 bases to trimming and J lost 4 bases; unmatched junction nucleotides: 1. This CDR3 comprises 12 residues. Per germline, CDR1 SQVTM and CDR2 ANQGSEA. CDR3 in DNA: TGCAGCGTGGACAGGGGGCGAGAGACCCAGTACTTC. It encodes CSVDRGRETQYF.

This clone was detected only once. The chain links TRBV28 to TRBJ1-2; no clear D. The CDR3 spans 16 residues. Trimming removed 6 bases at V and 4 bases at J, with 21 bases between. Germline V gene sequence: CDR1 MDHEN, CDR2 SYDVKM. In nucleotides, the CDR3 is TGTGCCAGCAGACCCCCAGGCTCAAGGCTCGTCTATGGCTACACCTTC. It is translated as CASRPPGSRLVYGYTF.

This clone has more than one count but fewer than ten. The chain links TRBV7-9 to TRBJ1-2, with 7 bases matching TRBD1. Trimming removed 1 base from V and 2 bases from J; junction bases left unmatched: 10. Per germline, CDR1 SEHNR and CDR2 FQNEAQ (reference sequence). The CDR3 extends over 17 amino acids. The CDR3, as DNA: TGTGCCAGCAGCTTAGATTCTCCGGGACAGAACAACTATGGCTACACCTTC. Residues: CASSLDSPGQNNYGYTF.

The chain combines TRBV4-2 with TRBJ2-7; D is perhaps TRBD1 (6 bases). With 1 base removed from V and 3 bases from J, the gap between germline ends came to 10 bases. Germline loops: CDR1 LGHNA, CDR2 YNFKEQ. The CDR3 covers 14 residues. Here the CDR3 DNA reads TGTGCCAGCAGCCAAGTACAGGGTGACTACGAGCAGTACTTC. It encodes CASSQVQGDYEQYF.

In this sample, this clone turned up a few times. V and J are TRBV28 and TRBJ1-5; D is unresolved. The CDR3 has 11 amino acids. The V end was cut by 6 bases, the J end by 4 bases, with 4 bases between. Germline V gene data show CDR1 as MDHEN and CDR2 as SYDVKM. The CDR3 reads CASSLNQPQHF. CDR3 nucleotides: TGTGCCAGCAGCCTAAATCAGCCCCAGCATTTT.

V is TRBV4-1 and J is TRBJ2-5, with TRBD2 matching over 8 bases. J lost 5 bases, V lost 0 bases, and 11 bases had no gene match. The CDR3 has 17 residues. CDR1 is MGHRA and CDR2 is YSYEKL in the germline V gene. CDR3 bases: TGCGCCAGCAGCCAAGACCCCCGGGCGGGGGGACGGGAGACCCAGTACTTC. Translated, it gives CASSQDPRAGGRETQYF.

The CDR3 bases are TGTGCCAGCTCACCATTGGACATCTATGGCTACACCTTC. Translation gives CASSPLDIYGYTF. V and J are TRBV18 and TRBJ1-2; TRBD1 might be the D (5 bases). Germline V gene sequence: CDR1 KGHSH, CDR2 LQKENI. V lost 2 bases and J lost 4, with 8 bases in between. CDR3 length: 13 amino acids.

The chain couples TRBV7-9 to TRBJ2-7, with D possibly being TRBD1 (6 bases). The germline gives CDR1 SEHNR, CDR2 FQNEAQ (reference sequence). Trimming shortened V by 5 bases and J by 5 bases, and 16 bases separated the two germline ends. The CDR3 runs to 14 residues. The CDR3 DNA sequence: TGTGCCAGCAGCATTAGAGGACAGTTCGACGAGCAGTACTTC. Translating gives CASSIRGQFDEQYF.

This chain uses TRBV27 with TRBJ2-7, with TRBD1 matching 11 bases. Germline lookup yields CDR1 MNHEY and CDR2 SMNVEV (reference sequence). With 3 bases clipped from V and 3 bases from J, the junction kept 4 bases outside the gene matches. The length of the CDR3 is 15 residues. CDR3: CASSFVGTGGYEQYF. In DNA form, the CDR3 reads TGTGCCAGCAGTTTTGTAGGGACAGGGGGCTACGAGCAGTACTTC.

The V call is TRBV4-1, the J call TRBJ2-3, with 8 bases matching TRBD2. There are 16 residues in the CDR3. V dropped 1 base and J dropped 4; count of bases not matched to a gene: 7. CDR1 is MGHRA and CDR2 is YSYEKL in the germline V gene. In DNA, the CDR3 is TGCGCCAGCAGCCAAGTCCCGGGGGGGTTCCCAGATACGCAGTATTTT. Residues: CASSQVPGGFPDTQYF.

V and J are TRBV28 and TRBJ2-3, with D possibly matching TRBD1 (6 bases). CDR3 size: 14 residues. V lost 6 bases, J lost 2 bases, and 12 bases lay in between. Germline lookup yields CDR1 MDHEN and CDR2 SYDVKM. The CDR3: CASSSGDTTDTQYF. CDR3 nucleotides: TGTGCCAGCAGCTCCGGGGACACCACAGATACGCAGTATTTT.

The chain links TRBV6-6 to TRBJ2-3, with 11 nucleotides matching TRBD2. The CDR3 spans 16 residues. Germline CDR1 reads MNHNY; CDR2 reads SVGAGI (reference sequence). The J segment lost 2 bases and the V segment lost 5 bases, leaving 6 bases of the junction unmatched. In DNA form, the CDR3 reads TGTGCCAGCAGTCCCTTAGCGGGGGGGTCCACAGATACGCAGTATTTT. Amino acids: CASSPLAGGSTDTQYF.

J is TRBJ2-7 and V is TRBV11-3, with D possibly TRBD2 on 6 matching bases. Germline V gives CDR1 SGHNT, CDR2 YENEEA. The germline V and J ends were trimmed by 3 bases and 5 bases, with 11 bases remaining between them. The CDR3 has 13 residues. CDR3 sequence reads: CASSFGRSHEQYF. DNA for the CDR3: TGTGCCAGCAGCTTTGGGAGGAGTCACGAGCAGTACTTC.

V and J are TRBV5-1 and TRBJ2-2; D ambiguous. The germline V gene encodes CDR1 SGHRS and CDR2 YFSETQ. Trimming left V 1 base short and J 0 bases short, with 7 bases between. This CDR3 is 15 amino acids long. The CDR3 nucleotides read TGCGCCAGCAGCTTGACAGCATCGAACACCGGGGAGCTGTTTTTT. Protein product: CASSLTASNTGELFF.

The chain carries TRBV7-3 and TRBJ2-1, with D possibly TRBD2 on 6 matching bases. The CDR3 runs to 15 residues. The germline V gene encodes CDR1 SGHTA and CDR2 FQGTGA. The V end lost 3 bases, the J end lost 3 bases, and 12 bases lay between the germline ends. The CDR3 spells CASSFTPTSYNEQFF. As DNA, the CDR3 is TGTGCCAGCAGCTTCACCCCGACTAGCTACAATGAGCAGTTCTTC.

The chain couples TRBV18 to TRBJ1-5; 7 bases fit TRBD1. The ends lost 3 bases at V and 3 bases at J; junction bases unmatched: 5. This CDR3 comprises 15 residues. Germline CDR1 is KGHSH and CDR2 is LQKENI. The CDR3 DNA reads as TGTGCCAGCTCACCTGACAGGGTGCCCAATCAGCCCCAGCATTTT. It yields the protein CASSPDRVPNQPQHF. Complete variable domain (other parts from reference TRBV18 and TRBJ1-5): NAGVMQNPRHLVRRRGQEARLRCSPMKGHSHVYWYRQLPEEGLKFMVYLQKENIIDESGMPKERFSAEFPKEGPSILRIQQVVRGDSAAYFCASSPDRVPNQPQHFGDGTRLSIL.

The chain has TRBV6-5 and TRBJ1-1; tentative D call: TRBD1 (6 bases). V was trimmed by 8 bases and J by 4 bases, leaving 11 bases between them. The length of the CDR3 is 12 residues. The germline V gene has CDR1 MNHEY and CDR2 SVGAGI. CDR3 bases: TGTGCCAGCTCAAGGGGGAGCACTGAAGCTTTCTTT. Amino acid sequence: CASSRGSTEAFF.

The V gene is TRBV4-3, the J gene TRBJ2-1, with D possibly matching TRBD2 (6 bases). This CDR3 contains 15 residues. Germline CDR1 reads LGHNA; CDR2 reads YSLEER. V dropped 0 bases and J dropped 7 bases, with 13 bases sitting between them. This CDR3 is CASSQDSFGGNEQFF. Written as DNA, the CDR3 is TGCGCCAGCAGCCAAGATAGTTTCGGGGGAAATGAGCAGTTCTTC.